This section outlines one T cell receptor beta chain sequence together with its context. Its matching antigen is unknown. CDR1 and CDR2 (germline): SSHAT, FNYEAQ (reference sequence). The length of the CDR3 is 15 residues. Trimming stripped 5 bases from V and 2 bases from J, with 12 bases between. These data are taken from a study of T cell responses to AZD1222 COVID-19 vaccine. Data came from immunoSEQ multiplex PCR; TCRdb stores just in-frame clones and leaves some out. The sample yields over 90,000 clones, 90% seen once. Whole-study results and caveats: The sample set comprised mostly white British donors with more females, and clonal diversity was possibly underestimated. Regions 160-218 and 743-854 held dominance among vaccine-associated CD4 TCRs, which spanned spike.

The sample in question was peripheral blood, obtained on day 0 of AZD1222 vaccination. This sequence originates from an adult in good health. V and J are TRBV7-7 and TRBJ2-2, with TRBD1 as a possible D gene (6 bases). CDR3 in DNA: TGTGCCAGCAGCCCCGACAGGACTAACACCGGGGAGCTGTTTTTT. Amino acids: CASSPDRTNTGELFF.